These 5 T cell receptor beta chains originate from one sample sequenced in a study of blood T cell repertoires in COVID-19. Sequencing used immunoSEQ multiplex PCR; TCRdb keeps in-frame clones, though not all of them. There are around 290,000 clones in the sample; 75% to 90% occur only once, and 1.7% lies in the top ten. The sequencing sample was made of PBMCs or T cells enriched from blood (not recorded which). The receptors were gathered from a woman between 40 and 50 years old who had recovered from COVID-19.

This clone appeared a single time. The V call is TRBV11-2, the J call TRBJ1-1; 7 bases fit TRBD1. This CDR3 has 15 residues. Germline V gene sequence: CDR1 SGHAT, CDR2 FQNNGV. The ends lost 5 bases at V and 4 bases at J; junction bases unmatched: 10. The CDR3, as DNA: TGTGCCAGCAGCGAAAACAGGGGCTACCCCACTGAAGCTTTCTTT. This encodes CASSENRGYPTEAFF.

This clone was seen a handful of times. The CDR3 region has the DNA TGTGCCAGCAGCCTCAGACAGGCCCCTTTGGTTGATAATTCACCCCTCCACTTT. The encoded protein is CASSLRQAPLVDNSPLHF. This chain connects TRBV7-8 to TRBJ1-6; D may be TRBD1 (6 bases). Trimming cost V 5 bases and J 5 bases, with 22 bases left between them. Germline-derived CDR1 and CDR2 are SGHVS and FQNEAQ. The CDR3 has 18 residues.

V and J are TRBV19 and TRBJ2-4, with D perhaps matching TRBD1 (6 bases). This CDR3 is built from 22 residues. Looked up from germline, CDR1 is LNHDA and CDR2 is SQIVND (reference sequence). Trimming removed 0 bases at V and 0 bases at J, with 27 bases between. CDR3 in amino acids: CASSIDAQGRPSRALAKNIQYF. The CDR3 bases are TGTGCCAGTAGTATAGATGCACAGGGTAGGCCCAGTAGGGCATTAGCCAAAAACATTCAGTACTTC.

This CDR3 reads CASIATGAYGYTF. CDR3 bases: TGTGCCAGCATAGCCACAGGGGCGTATGGCTACACCTTC. The V gene is TRBV25-1, the J gene TRBJ1-2; 7 positions match TRBD1. Germline V gene data show CDR1 as MGHDK and CDR2 as SYGVNS. V lost 7 bases, J lost 5 bases, and 7 bases stayed unmatched. The CDR3 extends over 13 amino acids.

The genes are TRBV3-1 (or the pseudogene TRBV3-2) and TRBJ2-7, with TRBD1 identical over 10 bases. Trimming cost V 4 bases and J 3 bases; bases outside gene matches: 3. Germline V gene sequence: CDR1 LGHDT, CDR2 YNNKEL (reference sequence). This CDR3 is 14 amino acids long. CDR3 amino acids: CASSRRDRGYEQYF. In DNA form, the CDR3 reads TGTGCCAGCAGCCGGAGGGACAGGGGCTACGAGCAGTACTTC.